The 19 T cell receptor beta chains listed next were all sequenced from one sample in a study of T cell responses to AZD1222 COVID-19 vaccine. This table comes from immunoSEQ multiplex PCR, and its TCRdb copy is limited to in-frame clones, with some not included. The table lists 150,000 to 200,000 clones, over 85% of them singletons, with 3.6% in the top ten. This material consisted of peripheral blood, taken 28 days after the second dose of the MenACWY control vaccine. These receptors originate from an adult who received the MenACWY meningococcal vaccine as a control.

The chain couples TRBV5-4 to TRBJ1-6; tentatively, D is TRBD1 (5 bases). CDR1 and CDR2 (germline): SGHNT, YYREEE (reference sequence). The CDR3 sequence is 16 residues long. Trimming took off 0 bases at V and 3 bases at J, with 10 bases between the two ends. The CDR3 DNA is TGTGCCAGCAGCTTGGGAAGACAGAACTATAATTCACCCCTCCACTTT. Its translation is CASSLGRQNYNSPLHF.

This clone was seen just once. This chain uses TRBV7-3 with TRBJ2-2; possible D gene TRBD2, 5 bases. V was cut by 2 bases and J by 2 bases, with 9 bases left in between. Looked up from germline, CDR1 is SGHTA and CDR2 is FQGTGA. CDR3 length equals 15 residues. CDR3 in amino acids: CASSLLGRNTGELFF. The CDR3 DNA reads as TGTGCCAGCAGCTTACTAGGGAGAAACACCGGGGAGCTGTTTTTT.

The chain is built from TRBV6-1 and TRBJ2-7; D perhaps matches TRBD1 (5 bases). The length of the CDR3 is 14 residues. Germline loops: CDR1 MNHNS, CDR2 SASEGT. V lost 1 base and J 3 bases, leaving 10 bases between the germline ends. CDR3 nucleotides: TGTGCCAGCAGTGAAGGGGGCACTGACTACGAGCAGTACTTC. Its protein is CASSEGGTDYEQYF.

V usage is TRBV6-6 and J usage is TRBJ1-4; tentative D call: TRBD1 (5 bases). The CDR3 is made up of 16 amino acids. Germline-derived CDR1 and CDR2 are MNHNY and SVGAGI (reference sequence). Trimming stripped 5 bases from V and 8 bases from J, with 21 bases between. The CDR3 protein is CASSPPRQGAGEKLFF. As DNA, the CDR3 is TGTGCCAGCAGTCCCCCCAGGCAGGGAGCGGGGGAAAAACTGTTTTTT.

The CDR3 protein is CASITTSNGEAFF. The CDR3 DNA reads as TGTGCCAGCATCACTACCTCTAACGGTGAAGCTTTCTTT. The rearrangement joins TRBV28 to TRBJ1-1; no definite D call. Germline CDR1 and CDR2: MDHEN and SYDVKM. The CDR3 contains 13 residues. V gave up 7 bases and J gave up 7 bases, with 16 bases separating them.

The chain recombines TRBV5-1 with TRBJ2-4, with unresolved D. Trimming cost V 0 bases and J 0 bases, with 16 bases left between them. This CDR3 is 18 amino acids long. Per the germline V gene, CDR1 is SGHRS and CDR2 is YFSETQ. The DNA of the CDR3 is TGCGCCAGCAGCTTGGGGGATGGCCCGAACATAGCCAAAAACATTCAGTACTTC. Translation: CASSLGDGPNIAKNIQYF.

This clone was detected once. The rearrangement uses TRBV2 and TRBJ2-5; D is possibly TRBD2 (6 bases). Trimming removed 10 bases at V and 1 base at J, with 7 bases between. This CDR3 is built from 11 residues. Germline values: CDR1 SNHLY, CDR2 FYNNEI. The CDR3, as DNA: TGTGCCACGGGAGCCCAAGAGACCCAGTACTTC. It translates to CATGAQETQYF.

The chain links TRBV5-4 to TRBJ1-2, with unresolved D. This CDR3 has 13 amino acids. V lost 3 bases to trimming and J lost 6 bases, with 12 bases between them. CDR1 is SGHNT and CDR2 is YYREEE in the germline V gene (reference sequence). CDR3 amino acids: CASSWRRSDGYTF. CDR3 sequence (DNA): TGTGCCAGCAGCTGGCGGAGGAGCGATGGCTACACCTTC. The full variable domain, with the rest looked up from reference TRBV5-4 and TRBJ1-2, is ETGVTQSPTHLIKTRGQQVTLRCSSQSGHNTVSWYQQALGQGPQFIFQYYREEENGRGNFPPRFSGLQFPNYSSELNVNALELDDSALYLCASSWRRSDGYTFGSGTRLTVV.

V and J are TRBV27 and TRBJ1-1, with D maybe TRBD1 (6 bases). Germline V CDR1 and CDR2: MNHEY, SMNVEV (reference sequence). V was clipped by 7 bases and J by 6 bases, with 24 bases between them. This CDR3 has 16 amino acids. The CDR3 here is CASTSWERTGRPEAFF. In DNA, the CDR3 is TGTGCCAGCACCTCTTGGGAGAGAACAGGGAGGCCTGAAGCTTTCTTT.

The chain recombines TRBV25-1 with TRBJ1-1, with D possibly matching TRBD1 (6 bases). This CDR3 contains 13 residues. The germline gives CDR1 MGHDK, CDR2 SYGVNS. V was cut by 3 bases and J by 1 base, with 6 bases left in between. The CDR3, as DNA: TGTGCCAGCAGTGAGGGGGCGAACACTGAAGCTTTCTTT. Its protein product is CASSEGANTEAFF.

The chain has TRBV9 and TRBJ1-2; the D is unclear. Germline lookup yields CDR1 SGDLS and CDR2 YYNGEE. V lost 0 bases to trimming and J lost 4 bases, with 10 bases between them. The CDR3 runs to 14 residues. The CDR3 sequence is CASSVDPDIYGYTF. The CDR3 DNA sequence: TGTGCCAGCAGCGTAGACCCAGATATCTATGGCTACACCTTC.

V usage is TRBV30 and J usage is TRBJ1-1; TRBD1 is a possible D gene (5 bases). V was cut by 8 bases and J by 0 bases, with 16 bases left in between. CDR3 length: 14 amino acids. Germline V gene data show CDR1 as GTSNPN and CDR2 as SVGIG (reference sequence). CDR3 loop: CARTMGQLNTEAFF. CDR3 DNA: TGTGCCCGGACTATGGGGCAGCTGAACACTGAAGCTTTCTTT.

CDR3 residues: CASSHPGTGKFEQYF. The CDR3 DNA reads as TGTGCCAGCAGCCACCCCGGGACAGGGAAGTTCGAGCAGTACTTC. The chain combines TRBV4-2 with TRBJ2-7; 9 bases line up with TRBD1. The V gene end was trimmed by 3 bases and the J gene end by 6 bases; junction bases not matched to a gene: 9. From germline, CDR1 is LGHNA and CDR2 YNFKEQ. CDR3 length: 15 amino acids.

A single count supports this clone. J is TRBJ1-1 and V is TRBV18; tentatively, D is TRBD1 (5 bases). CDR3 length: 14 residues. Germline lookup yields CDR1 KGHSH and CDR2 LQKENI. The ends were cut back, 5 bases at V and 5 bases at J, with 15 bases in the middle. CDR3 coding DNA: TGTGCCAGCTCAACCTCCGGGACCAAAACTGAAGCTTTCTTT. It translates to CASSTSGTKTEAFF.

The V and J genes are TRBV6-5 and TRBJ1-5; D call uncertain. The germline V gene has CDR1 MNHEY and CDR2 SVGAGI. The CDR3 spans 12 residues. The germline V and J ends were trimmed by 6 bases and 9 bases, with 12 bases remaining between them. CDR3 region: CASSFGSPPQHF. The CDR3 DNA follows: TGTGCCAGCAGCTTCGGAAGTCCGCCCCAGCATTTT.

This clone was observed a handful of times. V gene TRBV2 combines with J gene TRBJ1-2, with 9 bases matching TRBD1. This CDR3 is built from 15 residues. Germline-derived CDR1 and CDR2 are SNHLY and FYNNEI. With 7 bases clipped from V and 5 bases from J, the junction kept 11 bases outside the gene matches. CDR3: CASIRVRDRVYGYTF. The CDR3 DNA reads as TGTGCCAGCATAAGAGTCCGGGACAGGGTATATGGCTACACCTTC. The full variable domain, completed using reference TRBV2 and TRBJ1-2, is EPEVTQTPSHQVTQMGQEVILRCVPISNHLYFYWYRQILGQKVEFLVSFYNNEISEKSEIFDDQFSVERPDGSNFTLKIRSTKLEDSAMYFCASIRVRDRVYGYTFGSGTRLTVV.

The gene calls are TRBV13 and TRBJ1-1, with 7 bases identical to TRBD1. Per the germline V gene, CDR1 is PRHDT and CDR2 is FYEKMQ (reference sequence). V lost 5 bases to trimming and J lost 5 bases; unmatched junction nucleotides: 11. The CDR3 has 15 residues. CDR3 region: CASSQMDRTETEAFF. For the CDR3, the DNA is TGTGCCAGCAGCCAAATGGACAGGACAGAAACTGAAGCTTTCTTT.

The J gene is TRBJ2-1, the V gene TRBV6-5; maybe TRBD2 (5 bases). Germline V lookup: CDR1 MNHEY, CDR2 SVGAGI. CDR3 size: 12 residues. Trimming pared 2 bases from V and 9 bases from J, leaving 8 bases between. DNA of the CDR3: TGTGCCAGCAGTTACATTCGGGGTGAGCAGTTCTTC. This codes for CASSYIRGEQFF.

This chain uses TRBV19 with TRBJ1-1, with TRBD1 matching over 7 bases. The CDR3 spans 12 residues. Germline lookup yields CDR1 LNHDA and CDR2 SQIVND (reference sequence). V lost 7 bases, J lost 8 bases, and 7 bases stayed unmatched. CDR3 coding DNA: TGTGCCAGTACCCAGGGCAGGGGGGAAGCTTTCTTT. Its protein is CASTQGRGEAFF. Based on the CDR3 plus reference TRBV19 and TRBJ1-1, the full variable domain is DGGITQSPKYLFRKEGQNVTLSCEQNLNHDAMYWYRQDPGQGLRLIYYSQIVNDFQKGDIAEGYSVSREKKESFPLTVTSAQKNPTAFYLCASTQGRGEAFFGQGTRLTVV.